This T cell receptor (beta chain) was found in a study of spatial heterogeneity in lung cancer. Study conclusions and caveats: Follow-up blood showed ubiquitous expanded tumor TCRs less than blood at resection did.

The V end lost 6 bases, the J end lost 5 bases, and 16 bases lay between the germline ends. This CDR3 comprises 14 residues. Indicated time point: sample taken at primary tumor resection. Without sorting, whole RNA was sequenced from tumor, nontumor lung or frozen PBMC. There were around 72 donors, all of them untreated patients with early-stage non-small cell lung cancer. One entry per CDR3 protein results from TCRdb running MiXCR on the 5' RACE reads. Of 55,000 to 75,000 distinct CDR3 sequences listed, about 8% are singletons. Turning to this clonotype: Its antigen is currently unknown.

The gene calls are TRBV12-3 or TRBV12-4 and TRBJ1-1; D gene ambiguous. This material consisted of PBMCs, taken at surgery. This TCR derives from a female donor with early-stage non-small cell lung cancer. Written as DNA, the CDR3 is TGTGCCAGCAGCCCCGCAGGTTTTTCTACTGAAGCTTTCTTT. Its translation: CASSPAGFSTEAFF.